This T cell receptor beta chain was recovered during a study of T cell clonality in common variable immunodeficiency. CVID and control samples used equivalent genomic DNA input. The assay was immunoSEQ multiplex PCR, and TCRdb's table has in-frame clones only and misses some. The sample has around 42,000 clones, none seen only once. General observations from the study: T cell subpopulation sequencing would be needed to explain CVID clonality. Shared TCRbeta clones were fewer between CVID subjects than controls.

With 5 bases removed from V and 7 bases from J, the gap between germline ends came to 20 bases. This CDR3 region has 14 residues. Germline-derived CDR1 and CDR2 are DFQATT and SNEGSKA (reference sequence). This clone has more than one count but fewer than ten. Its antigen is unidentified. The read comes to an end 3 residues before the CDR3 does, leaving the germline J gene to fill in the end. Sequencing was performed on peripheral blood mononuclear cells. This chain links TRBV20-1 with TRBJ1-2; TRBD1 might be the D (5 bases). This receptor was identified in a person between 18 and 75 years old in good health. The CDR3 loop is CSAPLIAGSVGYTF. The CDR3 bases that were read are TGCAGTGCTCCCCTTATCGCAGGGTCGGTTGGC.